This T cell receptor (beta chain) emerged from a study of tumor-infiltrating lymphocytes in primary liver carcinoma. Whole-study context: Patients of both sexes were 30 to 69 years old.

TCR beta cDNA was prepared out of about 510 ng total RNA by means of a constant-region primer. Investigators got TCR beta libraries out of three nested multiplex PCR rounds, done with slightly modified ARM-PCR. It was with TRBV1-TRBV30 forward primers and a C-beta reverse primer that the first two PCR rounds were run, at approximately 10 cycles each. MiXCR was run by TCRdb on the multiplex PCR reads, yielding one entry per CDR3 protein. The data hold roughly 78,000 distinct CDR3 sequences, with 71% observed a single time. Per germline, CDR1 SGHAT and CDR2 FQNNGV. The CDR3 length is 15 residues. A note on this clonotype: The CDR3 end shows no conserved phenylalanine or tryptophan, and so a read error is likely.

The source material, roughly 20-31 mg of unsorted bulk tissue, was used to co-extract RNA and DNA. Chronic HBV infection was present, with no prior treatment. Sequencing input: liver tumor tissue from sampling region 4. The subset here: tumor region T4, right-lateral pole. The genes are TRBV11-2 and TRBJ2-1; 7 nucleotides align to TRBD1. This receptor was taken from a woman between 55 and 75 years old with primary liver carcinoma and hepatitis B virus infection. The CDR3 sequence: CASSLGTEGTNEQFS. CDR3 DNA sequence: TGTGCCAGCAGCCTCGGGACAGAGGGCACGAATGAACAGTTCTCC.